The rows below give T cell receptor beta chains drawn from one sample of a study of blood T cell repertoires in COVID-19. Some clones are missing from TCRdb's copy, which holds only in-frame ones; the method was immunoSEQ multiplex PCR. The sample includes about 97,000 clones, 75% to 95% seen only once; the top ten take approximately 1.5%. Sequencing was done on a sample of peripheral blood. These receptors came from a man aged 60 to 75 with acute or convalescent COVID-19. Each CDR3 is given with its conserved first and last residue. The D gene is left open where the match is weak. Not every row has a clone size; where given, it reads once, few, many or a size class.

TRBJ2-1,TRBD2,TRBV11-3,NA,CASSLSSGVVHEQFF,TGTGCCAGCAGCTTATCTAGCGGGGTGGTTCATGAGCAGTTCTTC
TRBJ1-6,NA,TRBV7-8,few,CASSPVGRGRAVNSPLHF,TGTGCCAGCAGCCCAGTTGGCCGCGGGCGGGCAGTTAATTCACCCCTCCACTTT
TRBJ2-5,NA,TRBV5-1,NA,CASSFQGSGETQYF,TGCGCCAGCAGCTTCCAGGGCAGCGGGGAGACCCAGTACTTC
TRBJ2-3,TRBD1,TRBV7-9,once,CASTRGGQATDTQYF,TGTGCCAGCACCCGGGGTGGACAGGCCACAGATACGCAGTATTTT
TRBJ1-1,NA,TRBV11-1,NA,CASSLEQGSGTEAFF,TGTGCCAGCAGCTTAGAACAGGGAAGTGGCACTGAAGCTTTCTTT
TRBJ1-2,TRBD1,TRBV5-1,NA,CASSLEWPGGNGYTF,TGCGCCAGCAGCTTGGAATGGCCAGGGGGCAATGGCTACACCTTC
TRBJ1-1,TRBD1,TRBV13,NA,CASSSSTGRGEAFF,TGTGCCAGCAGCTCATCGACAGGGCGAGGTGAAGCTTTCTTT
TRBJ1-1,NA,TRBV19,NA,CASSTQGGAQTIF,TGTGCCAGTAGTACCCAAGGGGGGGCCCAGACGATCTTT
TRBJ1-5,TRBD1,TRBV7-8,NA,CASSLGGGQVLSDSNQPQHF,TGTGCCAGCAGCTTAGGAGGGGGACAGGTCCTATCCGATAGCAATCAGCCCCAGCATTTT
TRBJ1-5,TRBD1,TRBV5-1,once,CASSLGTGGNQPQHF,TGCGCCAGCAGCTTGGGGACAGGGGGCAATCAGCCCCAGCATTTT
TRBJ1-2,NA,TRBV4-1,few,CASSQSTVIGGYTF,TGCGCCAGCAGCCAGTCGACAGTTATTGGTGGCTACACCTTC
TRBJ1-5,TRBD1,TRBV19,NA,CASTPDRANNQPQHF,TGTGCCAGTACTCCGGACAGGGCCAACAATCAGCCCCAGCATTTT
TRBJ1-2,NA,TRBV30,NA,CAWSPHSNYGYTF,TGTGCCTGGAGCCCCCACAGTAACTATGGCTACACCTTC
TRBJ1-2,NA,TRBV19,NA,CASSPDRNGYTF,TGTGCCAGTAGCCCAGACAGGAATGGCTACACCTTC
TRBJ1-5,NA,TRBV7-2,NA,CASSSHSPGEGQPQHF,TGTGCCAGCAGCTCCCACTCACCAGGGGAGGGTCAGCCCCAGCATTTT
TRBJ1-1,NA,TRBV5-1,NA,CASSPPGQNTEAFF,TGCGCCAGCAGCCCGCCGGGACAGAACACTGAAGCTTTCTTT
TRBJ1-5,NA,TRBV12-5,NA,CASGFSEDSNQPQHF,TGTGCTAGTGGTTTTTCGGAGGATAGCAATCAGCCCCAGCATTTT
TRBJ1-1,TRBD1,TRBV7-2,NA,CASSLTGEKGTEAFF,TGTGCCAGCAGCTTGACAGGGGAAAAAGGCACTGAAGCTTTCTTT
TRBJ2-2,NA,TRBV25-1,NA,CASSSSRGTGELFF,TGTGCCAGCAGTTCCTCTAGGGGGACCGGGGAGCTGTTTTTT
TRBJ1-5,TRBD1,TRBV18,NA,CASSPPTGTGNQPQHF,TGTGCCAGCTCACCACCGACAGGGACGGGGAATCAGCCCCAGCATTTT
TRBJ1-6,TRBD1,TRBV6-5,once,CASSLHRGYNSPLHF,TGTGCCAGCAGCCTTCACAGGGGATATAATTCACCCCTCCACTTT
TRBJ2-2,NA,TRBV30,NA,CAWRILGGAVTGELFF,TGTGCCTGGAGGATCCTGGGGGGGGCAGTCACCGGGGAGCTGTTTTTT